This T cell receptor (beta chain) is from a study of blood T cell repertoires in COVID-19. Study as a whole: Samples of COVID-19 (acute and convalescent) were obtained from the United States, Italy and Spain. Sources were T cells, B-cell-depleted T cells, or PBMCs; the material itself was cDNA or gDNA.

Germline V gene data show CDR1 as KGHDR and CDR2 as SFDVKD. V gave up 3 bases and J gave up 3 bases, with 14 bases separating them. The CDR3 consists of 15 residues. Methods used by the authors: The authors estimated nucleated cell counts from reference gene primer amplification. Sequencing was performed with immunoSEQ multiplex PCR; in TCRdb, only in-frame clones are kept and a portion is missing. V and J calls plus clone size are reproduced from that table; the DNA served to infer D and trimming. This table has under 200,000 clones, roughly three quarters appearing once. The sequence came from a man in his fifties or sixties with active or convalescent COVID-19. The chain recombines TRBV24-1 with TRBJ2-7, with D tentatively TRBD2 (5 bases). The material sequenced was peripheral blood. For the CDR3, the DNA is TGTGCCACCAGTGATCGAGCGGACCGTATCTACGAGCAGTACTTC. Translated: CATSDRADRIYEQYF.